This is a list of T cell receptor beta chains from one sample in a study of PD-1 blockade in mismatch repair-deficient tumors. Profiling relied on immunoSEQ multiplex PCR, and the TCRdb table lists in-frame clones only, not all of them. In the table there are 130,000 or so clones, 85% to 90% of which are singletons. The starting material was peripheral blood, obtained 44 weeks after starting pembrolizumab. The receptors stem from an adult with mismatch repair-deficient cancer. Each CDR3 is given with its conserved first and last residue. The D gene is left open where the match is weak.

cdr3_aa	d_call	v_call	j_call
CASSAASGLNYEQYF	.	TRBV28	TRBJ2-7
CASSLAYAGTYEQYF	.	TRBV7-9	TRBJ2-7
CASGQGNEQFF	TRBD1	TRBV27	TRBJ2-1
CASSLQTGRWTGSYEQYF	TRBD1	TRBV4-2	TRBJ2-7
CASSSGLADSTDTQYF	TRBD2	TRBV7-9	TRBJ2-3
CASSPEDSASYEQYF	.	TRBV5-8	TRBJ2-7
CASSSVGGSYNEQFF	.	TRBV7-2	TRBJ2-1
CASSRDSYTDTQYF	TRBD1	TRBV27	TRBJ2-3
CASSESRGLKAYEQYF	TRBD1	TRBV11-3	TRBJ2-7
CASSLSGVGYEQYF	.	TRBV27	TRBJ2-7
CAISGGQGGSRRGLAYYEQYF	.	TRBV10-3	TRBJ2-7
CASSLPSADTQYF	.	TRBV5-8	TRBJ2-3
CASRLGATGGRGNEKLFF	.	TRBV12-2	TRBJ1-4
CASSSHGQGAETQYF	TRBD1	TRBV6-5	TRBJ2-5
CASSRQGVDTGELFF	TRBD1	TRBV13	TRBJ2-2
CASSYRLGGEQFF	.	TRBV6-5	TRBJ2-1
CASSAGEGSTDTQYF	.	TRBV4-3	TRBJ2-3
CAISESYRGLYEQYF	TRBD1	TRBV10-3	TRBJ2-7
CASRKTDNQREQYF	.	TRBV11-2	TRBJ2-7
CASSLGDRGSDEQYF	TRBD1	TRBV5-1	TRBJ2-7
CASSLGYTGELFF	.	TRBV5-1	TRBJ2-2
CAWNRDLAYEQYF	.	TRBV30	TRBJ2-7
CASSETGTVYNEQFF	.	TRBV9	TRBJ2-1
CASQNRDRVNEQYF	TRBD1	TRBV11-2	TRBJ2-7
CASSLDGRASHEQYF	TRBD2	TRBV5-4	TRBJ2-7
CASSLGATDGNEQFF	.	TRBV5-6	TRBJ2-1
CASRGGSGRLAGGPKTQYF	TRBD2	TRBV11-2	TRBJ2-5
CASSIGVEAFF	.	TRBV19	TRBJ1-1
CAAAGTGGSYNEQFF	TRBD1	TRBV19	TRBJ2-1
CASKAEYSYNEQFF	.	TRBV27	TRBJ2-1
CSVDDLAVSYNEQFF	.	TRBV29-1	TRBJ2-1
CASSLPVLAEKETQYF	TRBD2	TRBV5-1	TRBJ2-5
CASSLTKGNEKLFF	.	TRBV7-9	TRBJ1-4
CASSITGEYEQYF	TRBD1	TRBV19	TRBJ2-7
CAISESFLKAGLRRDTQYF	.	TRBV10-3	TRBJ2-3
CASSYGQGAYEQYF	TRBD1	TRBV5-4	TRBJ2-7
CAWSSLNTEAFF	.	TRBV30	TRBJ1-1
CASSPGVAGETQYF	.	TRBV18	TRBJ2-5
CASSQESGTGMETQYF	.	TRBV4-1	TRBJ2-5
CASSGTGGTQPQHF	TRBD1	TRBV19	TRBJ1-5
CASSAGTGQETQYF	TRBD1	TRBV9	TRBJ2-5
CASSLAGITPYNEQFF	.	TRBV5-1	TRBJ2-1
CASSLDGTRGNEQFF	TRBD2	TRBV11-3	TRBJ2-1
CASSSGNQPQHF	.	TRBV27	TRBJ1-5
CSVGGLEPYEQYF	TRBD2	TRBV29-1	TRBJ2-7
CASSQYRGQETQYF	TRBD1	TRBV7-8	TRBJ2-5
CSVLGTSTSTDTQYF	TRBD2	TRBV29-1	TRBJ2-3
CAQGAGANVLTF	TRBD1	TRBV30	TRBJ2-6
CASSALGVTGELFF	.	TRBV5-1	TRBJ2-2
CASSPLGLAGIYNEQFF	TRBD2	TRBV19	TRBJ2-1
CASSIQGSATNEKLFF	.	TRBV19	TRBJ1-4
CASSLNRDRATEAFF	TRBD1	TRBV27	TRBJ1-1
CASSEWDTGELFF	.	TRBV5-6	TRBJ2-2